Below, one T cell receptor (beta chain) is given with its context. From the 5' RACE reads, TCRdb called clonotypes with MiXCR, one entry per CDR3 protein. The top ten hold 2% to 2.5% of the sample, which has fewer than 25,000 distinct CDR3 sequences, more than 25% seen once. Trimming pared 1 base from V and 6 bases from J, leaving 13 bases between. This CDR3 has 15 amino acids. The source is a female donor with breast cancer. The chain employs TRBV12-3 or TRBV12-4 and TRBJ2-1; the D gene is possibly TRBD2 (6 bases). Sequencing was performed on tumor-infiltrating naive CD4+ T cells sorted from the breast tumor. Subset described: naive CD4+ T cells, CD4+CD45RA+CD25-. In nucleotides, the CDR3 is TGTGCCAGCAGTTTAGTTGGGACTGGCCCCAATGAGCAGTTCTTC. Amino acids: CASSLVGTGPNEQFF.